This TCR beta chain was identified in a study of blood T cell repertoires in COVID-19. Study-wide background: The United States, Italy and Spain supplied acute and convalescent COVID-19 samples. T cells, B-cell-depleted T cells, or PBMCs supplied cDNA or gDNA.

The germline gives CDR1 SGHRS, CDR2 YFSETQ. Trimming cost V 4 bases and J 1 base; bases outside gene matches: 4. The CDR3 totals 15 residues. Assay: immunoSEQ multiplex PCR; the TCRdb copy retains only in-frame clones and omits some. The table records 150,000 or so clones, roughly 69% of them present only once. This clone was seen just once. This TCR came from a woman aged 70-85 years with acute or convalescent COVID-19. What was sequenced was peripheral blood. The chain combines TRBV5-1 with TRBJ2-3; TRBD1 matches at 9 bases. CDR3 in DNA: TGCGCCAGCAGCCCCTGGACAGGGGGCACAGATACGCAGTATTTT. Residues: CASSPWTGGTDTQYF.